This TCR beta chain was identified during a study of blood T cells in healthy people across ages (dated by TCRdb to 2013 to 2016). Study-level background: Template switching captured roughly one uniquely barcoded TCR beta cDNA molecule per two T cells in model experiments. The donors were divided into four age groups: young (average around 17 years), middle-aged (about 40), aged (about 60) and long-lived (82). The study measured age-related changes in TCR beta repertoire diversity using deep sequencing normalized with unique cDNA molecular identifiers. Two additional independent replicas of 1 million unique cDNA reads from the same blood draw were analyzed for two donors (one aged 18 to 30 and one aged 80 or older). The full study reports these points: Observed TCR beta diversity per million T cells fell roughly linearly with age, and a significant reduction was already apparent by age approximately 41. Because profiling used bulk unsorted PBMCs, naive and antigen-experienced compartments could not be compared conclusively. The CMV infection status of donors was not known, potentially confounding age-related changes in expanded clonotypes. Compared with the aged group, the long-lived group had more naive CD4+ T cells, fewer expanded clones and increased TCR diversity, suggesting age selection. Observed TCR beta diversity correlated strongly with the percentage of naive T cells measured by flow cytometry. Estimates of total diversity based on one million sequenced T cells were regarded as lower bounds and as underestimates.

In the germline V gene (reference sequence), CDR1 corresponds to SEHNR and CDR2 to FQNEAQ. The CDR3 goes from the cysteine to the phenylalanine over 14 residues. Of all the DNA, just the CDR3 is kept, 42 bases in frame from base 1. V is clipped by 4 bases and J by 1 base, and the sequence between their germline boundaries is 11 bases long. Only a few counts were recorded for this clonotype. Its recognized antigen is unknown. No clone much larger than this one lies a single base away; base qualities are absent. Systemically healthy Caucasian individuals from Russia, some 38 in total and aged about 6 to 100 years, were included as donors. Roughly 11 milliliters of peripheral blood were drawn from each donor into EDTA-treated Vacutainer tubes. PBMCs were isolated by Ficoll-Paque density-gradient centrifugation, with at least 7 million obtained per sample. Total RNA was extracted from PBMCs with Trizol reagent, with at least 6 micrograms obtained per sample. For every donor, flow cytometry on a PBMC aliquot measured the percentage of naive CD45RAhigh/CD27high T cells.

The library was built by means of 5' RACE. Sequencer: Illumina HiSeq 2500. The second PCR ran for about 6 to 11 cycles and used a J-beta primer mix along with a sample-barcoded 5' primer. A template-switch 5' adaptor carrying 12 random nucleotides introduced a unique molecular identifier onto each TCR beta cDNA molecule. Each sample yielded at least 2.5 million CDR3-containing paired-end reads. First-strand cDNA synthesis was performed from all RNA using the Mint cDNA synthesis kit, with priming by a TRBC-specific oligonucleotide. Following uracil-DNA glycosylase treatment, all cDNA underwent a first 18-cycle PCR with the universal primers M1SS and BC2_uni_R. As for the original processing: For normalization, 1 million high-quality reads were randomly selected from each sample, with every read carrying a distinct molecular identifier. Reads sharing molecular identifiers were discarded rather than binned into consensus sequences. MiTCR, run with a Q25 quality threshold and the strictest error-elimination algorithm, handled CDR3 identification, clonotype clustering and error correction. A nonparametric unseen species model with Euler transformation was used to estimate a lower bound on total TCR beta diversity. TCRdb reworked the public reads: Q25 trimming with fastp, MiXCR clone assembly, productive beta chains retained. Each CDR3 protein gets just one entry, which takes the most common genes and DNA from the rows behind it. Here the V and J calls rest on TCRdb's processing, not on the authors' analysis. The sample table contains 600,000 to 850,000 distinct CDR3 sequences; only one count was recorded for approximately 25% of them. The top ten hold under 9.5% of the sample.

The sample also formed part of further work on T cells of mothers and their children. Per that second paper: Nine systemically healthy Caucasian individuals served as donors, namely three mothers together with their six children. cDNA synthesis used all of the extracted RNA, with approximately 1.4 ug of RNA in each 15 ul reaction. Sample barcodes and 2-4 random nucleotides were added via the M1S primer in the second PCR. Over 8.5 million TCR beta CDR3 reads were obtained for each mother, and about 3 million reads were obtained for each child. Thymic selection shapes the output of TCR recombination in a similar way in related and unrelated pairs, and inherited differences have a minor effect. Normalized repertoire overlap was always found to be slightly, but never significantly, higher in related mother-child pairs than in unrelated mother-child pairs. No persistent microchimeric T cell clones were detected, at a sensitivity of roughly 99 clones per million clonotypes. Deep NGS was used in the study to compare the TCR beta repertoires of mothers and children and to look for features that separate related mother-child pairs from unrelated individuals. The mean age was 40 +/- 4 years for the mothers and around 10 +/- 4 years for the children. After adapter ligation with NEBNext reagents, the libraries were sequenced on Illumina HiSeq 2000 with 100+100 nt paired-end reads. To avoid cross-contamination, the mother libraries and the child libraries were prepared a month apart and sequenced in separate runs. Between roughly 500,000 and 2,300,000 distinct TCR beta clonotypes were identified per donor. Naive TCR beta clonotypes were estimated from low-frequency clonotypes matched to each donor's FACS-determined naive share, without sorting.

The chain uses TRBV7-9 and TRBJ2-7, with TRBD1 perhaps the D gene, on 6 matching bases. This TCR derives from a boy aged 5-17 years in good health. Sequencing was done on a sample of blood. The CDR3 in this case is CASSSRDKSYEQYF. DNA sequence: TGTGCCAGCAGCTCCCGGGACAAGTCCTACGAGCAGTACTTC.